Following are 2 T cell receptor beta chains from one sample sequenced in a study of control samples from healthy donors and cancer patients. Data came from immunoSEQ multiplex PCR; TCRdb stores just in-frame clones and leaves some out. The table records approximately 170,000 clones, around 94% of them present only once. Material for sequencing was blood. These receptors were obtained from a man aged 25-45 years in good health.

The chain couples TRBV27 to TRBJ1-1; D is unresolved. Germline CDR1 and CDR2: MNHEY and SMNVEV (reference sequence). With 3 bases removed from V and 0 bases from J, the gap between germline ends came to 11 bases. The CDR3 loop spans 15 amino acids. The CDR3 DNA sequence: TGTGCCAGCAGTTTCAGTGCCGGGATGAACACTGAAGCTTTCTTT. The encoded protein is CASSFSAGMNTEAFF.

The sample holds one count of this clone. This chain connects TRBV27 to TRBJ2-7, with a tentative D call TRBD2 (5 bases). The CDR3 is 16 residues long. The ends were cut back, 4 bases at V and 0 bases at J, with 16 bases in the middle. Germline V lookup: CDR1 MNHEY, CDR2 SMNVEV (reference sequence). CDR3 nucleotide sequence: TGTGCCAGCAGTTACAGCGGCCAAACCAGCTCCTACGAGCAGTACTTC. This translates into CASSYSGQTSSYEQYF.